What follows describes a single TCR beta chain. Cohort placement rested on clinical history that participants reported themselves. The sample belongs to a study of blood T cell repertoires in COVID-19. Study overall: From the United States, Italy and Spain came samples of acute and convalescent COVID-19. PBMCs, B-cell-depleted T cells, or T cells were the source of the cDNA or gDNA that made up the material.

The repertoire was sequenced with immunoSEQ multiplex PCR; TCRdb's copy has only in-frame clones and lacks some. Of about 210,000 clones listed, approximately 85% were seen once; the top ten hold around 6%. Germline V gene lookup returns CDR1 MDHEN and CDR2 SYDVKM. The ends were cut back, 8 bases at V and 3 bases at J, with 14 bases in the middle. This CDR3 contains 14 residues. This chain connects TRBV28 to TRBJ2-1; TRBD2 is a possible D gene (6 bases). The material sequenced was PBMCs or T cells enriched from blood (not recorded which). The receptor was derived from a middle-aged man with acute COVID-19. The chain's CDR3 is CASGPRGNYNEQFF. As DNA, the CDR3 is TGTGCCAGCGGTCCTCGCGGGAACTACAATGAGCAGTTCTTC.